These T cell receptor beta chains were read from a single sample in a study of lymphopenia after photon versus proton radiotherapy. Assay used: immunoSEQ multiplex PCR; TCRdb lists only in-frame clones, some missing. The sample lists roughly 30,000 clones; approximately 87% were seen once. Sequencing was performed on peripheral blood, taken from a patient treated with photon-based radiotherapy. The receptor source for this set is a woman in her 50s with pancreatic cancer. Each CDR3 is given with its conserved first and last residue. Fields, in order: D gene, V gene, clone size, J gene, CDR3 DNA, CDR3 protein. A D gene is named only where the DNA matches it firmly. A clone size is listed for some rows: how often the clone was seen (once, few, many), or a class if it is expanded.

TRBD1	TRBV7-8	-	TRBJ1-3	TGTGCCAGCAGCGGCCGGGACAGTCCTGGAAACACCATATATTTT	CASSGRDSPGNTIYF
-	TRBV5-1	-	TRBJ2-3	TGCGCCAGCAGCGCAACTTGGGATACGCAGTATTTT	CASSATWDTQYF
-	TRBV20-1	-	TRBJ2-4	TGCAGTGCTAGGCTCCATAACATTCAGTACTTC	CSARLHNIQYF
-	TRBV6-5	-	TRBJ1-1	TGTGCCAGCAGTAACGGACGGGCGAACACTGAAGCTTTCTTT	CASSNGRANTEAFF
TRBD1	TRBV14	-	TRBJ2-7	TGTGCCAGCAGCCAAGTAGTTGGGACAGGGGGCGCCGAGCAGTACTTC	CASSQVVGTGGAEQYF
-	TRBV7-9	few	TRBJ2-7	TGTGCCAGCAGCTCGTCTGGGATTTACGAGCAGTACTTC	CASSSSGIYEQYF
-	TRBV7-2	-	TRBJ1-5	TGTGCCAGCAGCTTAGAGGGGCATGGCAATCAGCCCCAGCATTTT	CASSLEGHGNQPQHF
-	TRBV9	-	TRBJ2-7	TGTGCCAGCAGCGTAGACCCCCTGCCGTCCGACGAGCAGTACTTC	CASSVDPLPSDEQYF
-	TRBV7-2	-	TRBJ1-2	TGTGCCAGCAGCTTAAGGCAGGATAACTATGGCTACACCTTC	CASSLRQDNYGYTF
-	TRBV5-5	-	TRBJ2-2	TGTGCCAGCAGCTTGGAGTCAGACCTAAACACCGGGGAGCTGTTTTTT	CASSLESDLNTGELFF
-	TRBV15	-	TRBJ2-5	TGTGCCACCAGCACCCGACAGGGGTCGGGGGGAGAGACCCAGTACTTC	CATSTRQGSGGETQYF
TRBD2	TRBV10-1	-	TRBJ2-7	TGCGCCAGCAGTGAACTAGCGGGATTAGAGCAGTACTTC	CASSELAGLEQYF
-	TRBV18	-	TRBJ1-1	TGTGCCAGCTCACCCCTGCGAGATGGTAACACTGAAGCTTTCTTT	CASSPLRDGNTEAFF
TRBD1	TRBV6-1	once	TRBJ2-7	TGTGCCAGCAGTGAAAACCCGGACAGGGAGCAGTACTTC	CASSENPDREQYF
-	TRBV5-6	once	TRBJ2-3	TGTGCCAGCACCGCGAATCCGACAGATACGCAGTATTTT	CASTANPTDTQYF
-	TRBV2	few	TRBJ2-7	TGTGCCAGCAGTGAAGGTGCAGGGACCTACGAGCAGTACTTC	CASSEGAGTYEQYF
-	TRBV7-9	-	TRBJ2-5	TGTGCCAGCAGCTTAAACAAAGAGACCCAGTACTTC	CASSLNKETQYF
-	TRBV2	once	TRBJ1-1	TGTGCCAGCATTACGTCGGGGGTGGGGAACACTGAAGCTTTCTTT	CASITSGVGNTEAFF
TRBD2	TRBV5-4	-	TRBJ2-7	TGTGCCAGCAGACTAGCGGGAGGGCCCCTCGAGCAGTACTTC	CASRLAGGPLEQYF
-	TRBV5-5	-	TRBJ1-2	TGTGCCAGCAGCTTGGCCGGGACCTGGGACTATGGCTACACCTTC	CASSLAGTWDYGYTF
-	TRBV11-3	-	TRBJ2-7	TGTGCCAGCAGCCCCCAGGGCCAGGGGACAAAGCAGTACTTC	CASSPQGQGTKQYF
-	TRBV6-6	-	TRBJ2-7	TGTGCCAGCAGTTACGGGGGACGGTCCTACGAGCAGTACTTC	CASSYGGRSYEQYF
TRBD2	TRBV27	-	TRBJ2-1	TGTGCCAGCAGTTTATTCCCTAGCGGGAGTAGCAATGAGCAGTTCTTC	CASSLFPSGSSNEQFF
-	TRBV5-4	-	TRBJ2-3	TGTGCCAGCAGCTTGAGTAGCGGTACCGAGGGTACGCAGTATTTT	CASSLSSGTEGTQYF
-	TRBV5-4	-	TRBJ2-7	TGTGCCAGCAGCTTGGCCTGGGGGGGCAGCTACGAGCAGTACTTC	CASSLAWGGSYEQYF
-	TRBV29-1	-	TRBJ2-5	TGCAGCGTTGAGTTATATAGGCCCCCTCAAGAGACCCAGTACTTC	CSVELYRPPQETQYF